This TCR beta chain was identified in a study of blood T cell repertoires in COVID-19. The overall study: The origin of the acute and convalescent COVID-19 samples was the United States, Italy and Spain.

The CDR3 is 17 amino acids. Germline CDR1 reads LGHDT; CDR2 reads YNNKEL (reference sequence). J lost 2 bases, V lost 0 bases, and 7 bases had no gene match. In the study's own analysis: Amplification from reference gene primers served as the basis for estimated nucleated cell counts. Only in-frame clones appear in the TCRdb table, and some are missing; sequencing was by immunoSEQ multiplex PCR. V and J calls and clone size come straight from that table; D and trimming were deduced from the DNA. The table lists approximately 270,000 clones, approximately 85% of them singletons. Participants' reported clinical history set cohort assignment. Recovered Cohort 3 donors showed two negative PCRs, clearance, or symptom resolution.

The TCR was taken from a woman between 50 and 59 years old who had recovered from COVID-19. The specimen was PBMCs or T cells enriched from blood (not recorded which). J is TRBJ2-5 and V is TRBV3-1 (or the pseudogene TRBV3-2), with TRBD2 matching over 9 bases. The CDR3 spells CASSQERPGLAQETQYF. The CDR3 DNA reads TGTGCCAGCAGCCAAGAACGACCGGGACTAGCACAAGAGACCCAGTACTTC.